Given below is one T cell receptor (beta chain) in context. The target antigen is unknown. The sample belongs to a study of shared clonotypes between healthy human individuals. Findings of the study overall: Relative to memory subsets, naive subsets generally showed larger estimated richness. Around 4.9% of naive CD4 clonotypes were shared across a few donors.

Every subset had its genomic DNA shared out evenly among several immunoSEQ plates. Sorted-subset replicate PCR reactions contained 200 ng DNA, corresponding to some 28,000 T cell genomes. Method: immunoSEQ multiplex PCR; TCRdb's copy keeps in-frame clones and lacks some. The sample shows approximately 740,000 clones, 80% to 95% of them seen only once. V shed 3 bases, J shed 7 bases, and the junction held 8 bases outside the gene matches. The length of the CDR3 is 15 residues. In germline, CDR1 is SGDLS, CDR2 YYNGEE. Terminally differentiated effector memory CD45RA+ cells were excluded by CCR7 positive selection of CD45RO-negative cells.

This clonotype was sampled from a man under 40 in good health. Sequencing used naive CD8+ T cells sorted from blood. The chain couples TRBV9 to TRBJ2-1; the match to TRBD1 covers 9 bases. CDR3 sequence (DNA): TGTGCCAGCAGCGAGGAGGGACAGGGTGTAAATGAGCAGTTCTTC. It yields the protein CASSEEGQGVNEQFF.